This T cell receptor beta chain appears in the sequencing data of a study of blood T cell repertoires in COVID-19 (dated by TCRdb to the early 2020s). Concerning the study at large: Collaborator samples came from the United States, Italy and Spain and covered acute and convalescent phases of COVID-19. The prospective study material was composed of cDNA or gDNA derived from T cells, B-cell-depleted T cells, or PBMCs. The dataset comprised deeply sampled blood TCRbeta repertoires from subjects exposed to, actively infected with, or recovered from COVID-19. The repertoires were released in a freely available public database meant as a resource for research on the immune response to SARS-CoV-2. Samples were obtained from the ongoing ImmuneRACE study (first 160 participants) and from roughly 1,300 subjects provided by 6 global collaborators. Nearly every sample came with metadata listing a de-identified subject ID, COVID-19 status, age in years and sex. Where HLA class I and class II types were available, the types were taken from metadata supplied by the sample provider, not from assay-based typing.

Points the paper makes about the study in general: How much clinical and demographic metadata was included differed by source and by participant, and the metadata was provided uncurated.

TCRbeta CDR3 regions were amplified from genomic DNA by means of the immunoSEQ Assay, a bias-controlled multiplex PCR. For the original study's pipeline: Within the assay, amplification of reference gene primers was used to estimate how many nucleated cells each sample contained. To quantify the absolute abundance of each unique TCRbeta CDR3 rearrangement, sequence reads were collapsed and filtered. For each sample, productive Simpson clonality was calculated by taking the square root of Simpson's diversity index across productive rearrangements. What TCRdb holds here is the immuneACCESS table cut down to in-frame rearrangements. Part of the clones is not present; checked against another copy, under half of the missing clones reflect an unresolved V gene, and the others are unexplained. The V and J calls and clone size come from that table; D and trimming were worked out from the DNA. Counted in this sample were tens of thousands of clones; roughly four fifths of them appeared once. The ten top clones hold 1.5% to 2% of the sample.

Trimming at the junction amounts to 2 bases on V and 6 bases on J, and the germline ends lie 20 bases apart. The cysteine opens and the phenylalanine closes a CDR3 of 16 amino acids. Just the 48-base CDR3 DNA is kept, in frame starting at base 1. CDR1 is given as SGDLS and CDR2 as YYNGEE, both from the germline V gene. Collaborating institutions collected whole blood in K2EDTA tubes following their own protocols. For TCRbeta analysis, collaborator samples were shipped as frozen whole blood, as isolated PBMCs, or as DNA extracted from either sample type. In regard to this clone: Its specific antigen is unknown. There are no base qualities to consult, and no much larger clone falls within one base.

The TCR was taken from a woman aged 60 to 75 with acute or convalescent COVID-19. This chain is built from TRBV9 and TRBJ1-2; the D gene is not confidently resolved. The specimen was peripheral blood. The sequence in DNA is TGTGCCAGCAGCGTCCAACCCGTTACCTTCGGGGATGGCTACACCTTC. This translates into CASSVQPVTFGDGYTF.